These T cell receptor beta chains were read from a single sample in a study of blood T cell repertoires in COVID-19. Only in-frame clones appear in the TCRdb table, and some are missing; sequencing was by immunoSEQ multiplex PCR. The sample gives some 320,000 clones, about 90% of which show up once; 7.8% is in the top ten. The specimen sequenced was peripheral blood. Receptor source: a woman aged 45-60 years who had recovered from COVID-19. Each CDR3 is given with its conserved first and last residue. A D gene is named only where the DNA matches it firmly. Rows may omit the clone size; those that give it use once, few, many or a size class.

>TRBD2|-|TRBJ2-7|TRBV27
CASSLGLAGAYEQYF
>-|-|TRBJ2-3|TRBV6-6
CASSRTRSTDTQYF
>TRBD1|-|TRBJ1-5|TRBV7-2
CASSRSGGWQPQHF
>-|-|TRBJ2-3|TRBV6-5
CASSSVRDEDTQYF
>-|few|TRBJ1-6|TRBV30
CAWSVRGAGSPLHF
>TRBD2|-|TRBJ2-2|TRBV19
CASSFRLADTGELFF
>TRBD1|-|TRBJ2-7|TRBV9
CASSVETGGYEQYF
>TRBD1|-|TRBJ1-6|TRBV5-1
CASSLAGQGWSPLHF
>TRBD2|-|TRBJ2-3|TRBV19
CASSITHSGGTDTQYF
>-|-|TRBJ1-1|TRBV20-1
CSARPTGEAFF
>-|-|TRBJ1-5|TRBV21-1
CASTRIGHF
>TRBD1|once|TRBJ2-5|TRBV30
CAWSVMKTGAETQYF
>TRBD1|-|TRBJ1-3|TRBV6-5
CASSPLLDRNTIYF
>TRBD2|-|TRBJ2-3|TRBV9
CASSVSSGRGGTQYF
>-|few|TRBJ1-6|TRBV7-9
CASSLVAGNSPLHF